What follows are 26 T cell receptor beta chains derived from one specimen sequenced in a study of shared clonotypes between healthy human individuals. Sequenced by immunoSEQ multiplex PCR; TCRdb stores in-frame clones only, minus some. The repertoire holds fewer than 600,000 clones, with 60% to 80% as singletons. The sample consisted of PBMCs. These TCRs come from a woman between 40 and 55 years old in good health. Some clones in this sample may be carry-over from other donors' samples.

The J gene is TRBJ1-5, the V gene TRBV21-1; the table gives TRBD1 as D, unverified against the DNA. TRBV21-1 is a pseudogene locus. There are 15 residues in the CDR3. CDR3 sequence reads: CASSPTARGNQPQHF. The DNA for the CDR3 is TGTGCCAGCAGCCCGACGGCCAGGGGCAATCAGCCCCAGCATTTT.

For this clone: A far larger clone is one base from this, pointing to a likely read error. The sample holds other DNA sequences that translate to the same CDR3. This chain connects TRBV6-5 to TRBJ1-2, with 8 bases identical to TRBD1. CDR1 MNHEY and CDR2 SVGAGI come from the germline V gene. The CDR3 is 15 amino acids. Here the CDR3 reads CASNREQGDGYGYTF. CDR3 in DNA: TGTGCTAGCAACCGCGAACAGGGGGACGGCTATGGCTACACCTTC.

Remarks on this clone: A read error likely explains this, since a far larger clone differs by one base. The same CDR3 also results from other DNA sequences found in this sample. The V call is TRBV6-5, the J call TRBJ2-1; the match to TRBD2 covers 10 bases. The CDR3 consists of 15 residues. J was trimmed by 7 bases and V by 3 bases; bases with no gene match: 6. Germline CDR1 MNHEY, CDR2 SVGAGI. The CDR3 nucleotides are TGTGCCAGCAGTTATGGACTAGCGGCGTGGAATGAGCAGTTCTTC. Translated: CASSYGLAAWNEQFF.

This chain connects TRBV5-1 to TRBJ1-2; unclear D gene. Germline V CDR1 and CDR2: SGHRS, YFSETQ. The CDR3 covers 14 residues. V lost 5 bases and J 14 bases, leaving 25 bases between the germline ends. For the CDR3, the DNA is TGCGCCAGCAGGTTCTCTACTTCCGACGGGAAAAGTACCTTC. It specifies CASRFSTSDGKSTF.

With respect to this clone: With only one base between it and a far larger clone, this is likely a read error. Different DNA sequences within this sample yield the same CDR3. V gene TRBV6-4 combines with J gene TRBJ2-2, with 7 bases fitting TRBD1. Germline values: CDR1 MRHNA, CDR2 SNTAGT. The CDR3 spans 14 residues. CDR3 coding DNA: TGTGCCAGCAGTGTAGGGACAGACACCGGGGAGCTGTTCTTT. Protein sequence: CASSVGTDTGELFF.

A word on this clone: A much more abundant neighbour one base away suggests this may be a read error. Other nucleotide sequences from this sample produce the same CDR3. The J gene is TRBJ2-5, the V gene TRBV7-7; D gene ambiguous. The CDR3 spans 14 residues. Germline loops: CDR1 SSHAT, CDR2 FNYEAQ (reference sequence). This CDR3 is CASSFGQAAETQYF. The CDR3 nucleotides read TGTGCCAGCAGCTTTGGGCAGGCGGCAGAGACCCAATACTTC.

The rearrangement links TRBV2 to TRBJ1-6; the D is unclear. With 3 bases removed from V and 7 bases from J, the gap between germline ends came to 10 bases. Germline CDR1 is SNHLY and CDR2 is FYNNEI. The CDR3 is made up of 14 amino acids. The chain's CDR3 is CASSDFSRNSPLHF. The CDR3 nucleotides read TGTGCCAGCAGTGATTTTTCTAGGAATTCACCCCTCCACTTT.

Comment on this clone: The sample carries other DNA sequences with the same CDR3. The chain uses TRBV25-1 and TRBJ2-2; D gene ambiguous. V was shortened by 2 bases and J by 1 base, with 2 bases between the two germline ends. There are 13 residues in the CDR3. From germline, CDR1 is MGHDK and CDR2 SYGVNS. CDR3 coding DNA: TGTGCCAGCAGTGAAAGGAACACCGGGGAGCTGTTTTTT. Translated, it gives CASSERNTGELFF.

Regarding this clone: A far larger clone is only one base removed, so a read error is likely. The CDR3 nucleotides are TGTGCCAGCAGCTTAGCAGCCTCTAACCATGGCTACACCTTC. Its translation is CASSLAASNHGYTF. The chain combines TRBV7-9 with TRBJ1-2; no definite D call. The CDR3 is 14 amino acids. The germline CDR1 and CDR2 sequences are SEHNR and FQNEAQ (reference sequence). Based on the CDR3 plus reference TRBV7-9 and TRBJ1-2, the full variable domain is DTGVSQNPRHKITKRGQNVTFRCDPISEHNRLYWYRQTLGQGPEFLTYFQNEAQLEKSRLLSDRFSAERPKGSFSTLEIQRTEQGDSAMYLCASSLAASNHGYTFGSGTRLTVV.

J is TRBJ1-3 and V is TRBV28; tentatively, D is TRBD1 (6 bases). CDR3 length: 15 residues. Trimming removed 7 bases at V and 2 bases at J, with 15 bases between. CDR1 and CDR2 from the germline V gene are MDHEN and SYDVKM. The CDR3: CASTPGGGPGNTIYF. CDR3 DNA: TGTGCCAGCACCCCGGGGGGGGGCCCTGGAAACACCATATATTTT. Together with reference TRBV28 and TRBJ1-3, the CDR3 gives the full variable domain: DVKVTQSSRYLVKRTGEKVFLECVQDMDHENMFWYRQDPGLGLRLIYFSYDVKMKEKGDIPEGYSVSREKKERFSLILESASTNQTSMYLCASTPGGGPGNTIYFGEGSWLTVV.

V and J are TRBV5-1 and TRBJ2-6; 7 positions match TRBD1. V shed 4 bases, J shed 1 base, and the junction held 11 bases outside the gene matches. CDR1 SGHRS and CDR2 YFSETQ come from the germline V gene. The CDR3 consists of 18 residues. CDR3 region: CASSPGDAGGSGANVLTF. The CDR3 DNA follows: TGCGCCAGCAGCCCCGGGGACGCAGGGGGTTCTGGGGCCAACGTCCTGACTTTC.

This chain links TRBV5-1 with TRBJ2-1; 9 bases fit TRBD2. From germline, CDR1 is SGHRS and CDR2 YFSETQ. J gave up 7 bases and V 0 bases, and 8 bases lay outside the gene matches. The CDR3 length is 16 residues. The CDR3 nucleotides are TGCGCCAGCAGCTTGGCTCCGCGGGAGGGCCCGAATGAGCAGTTCTTC. The encoded protein is CASSLAPREGPNEQFF.

The J gene is TRBJ2-7, the V gene TRBV4-1; no clear D gene. CDR3 length equals 14 residues. Trimming pared 1 base from V and 0 bases from J, leaving 7 bases between. In germline, CDR1 is MGHRA, CDR2 YSYEKL. CDR3 sequence reads: CASSQVVSSYEQYF. The CDR3 coding sequence is TGCGCCAGCAGCCAAGTCGTAAGCTCCTACGAGCAGTACTTC.

The chain is built from TRBV5-1 and TRBJ2-1; the match to TRBD2 covers 8 bases. The germline CDR1 and CDR2 sequences are SGHRS and YFSETQ. With 5 bases clipped from V and 3 bases from J, the junction kept 7 bases outside the gene matches. There are 15 residues in the CDR3. Written as DNA, the CDR3 is TGCGCCAGCAGATGGACTAGCTCCCTCTACAATGAGCAGTTCTTC. It codes for CASRWTSSLYNEQFF.

The chain joins TRBV5-4 to TRBJ2-3; maybe TRBD2 (6 bases). The CDR3 totals 16 residues. Trimming stripped 0 bases from V and 1 base from J, with 12 bases between. Germline CDR1 is SGHNT and CDR2 is YYREEE (reference sequence). In DNA, the CDR3 is TGTGCCAGCAGCTTGGAAGGGCGGGGCCGCACAGATACGCAGTATTTT. The encoded protein is CASSLEGRGRTDTQYF.

The V and J genes are TRBV5-6 and TRBJ2-1, with D perhaps matching TRBD1 (6 bases). V was pared by 3 bases and J by 3 bases, with 13 bases between. From germline, CDR1 is SGHDT and CDR2 YYEEEE. CDR3 size: 15 residues. The CDR3 loop is CASSWEQGRYNEQFF. In DNA, the CDR3 is TGTGCCAGCAGCTGGGAACAGGGCCGCTACAATGAGCAGTTCTTC.

The V call is TRBV7-9, the J call TRBJ2-1; 7 nucleotides match TRBD2. There are 13 residues in the CDR3. V lost 1 base, J lost 6 bases, and 0 bases stayed unmatched. Germline V lookup: CDR1 SEHNR, CDR2 FQNEAQ (reference sequence). The CDR3 loop reads CASSLGEGNEQFF. In DNA, the CDR3 is TGTGCCAGCAGCTTAGGGGAGGGCAATGAGCAGTTCTTC.

The rearrangement joins TRBV4-1 to TRBJ1-4, with 7 bases aligning to TRBD1. Trimming cost V 4 bases and J 8 bases; bases outside gene matches: 4. This CDR3 contains 13 residues. The germline V gene has CDR1 MGHRA and CDR2 YSYEKL. The CDR3 sequence is CASSRGTVEKLFF. Here the CDR3 DNA reads TGCGCCAGCAGCCGGGGGACAGTGGAAAAACTGTTTTTT.

This clone has just a few counts. In the same sample, other DNA sequences code for this CDR3. The chain couples TRBV9 to TRBJ2-1, with D tentatively TRBD2 (6 bases). This CDR3 comprises 15 residues. Germline-derived CDR1 and CDR2 are SGDLS and YYNGEE. Trimming stripped 4 bases from V and 0 bases from J, with 11 bases between. CDR3 DNA sequence: TGTGCCAGCAGCCCTAGACTAGGCTCCTACAATGAGCAGTTCTTC. This sequence encodes CASSPRLGSYNEQFF.

The chain employs TRBV2 and TRBJ1-4, with D perhaps matching TRBD1 (6 bases). The CDR3 has 15 amino acids. Trimming pared 4 bases from V and 8 bases from J, leaving 17 bases between. In germline, CDR1 is SNHLY, CDR2 FYNNEI. Here the CDR3 reads CASSANRDSGEKLFF. For the CDR3, the DNA is TGTGCCAGCAGTGCGAACAGGGATTCGGGGGAAAAACTGTTTTTT. The full variable domain, its missing parts supplied by reference TRBV2 and TRBJ1-4, is EPEVTQTPSHQVTQMGQEVILRCVPISNHLYFYWYRQILGQKVEFLVSFYNNEISEKSEIFDDQFSVERPDGSNFTLKIRSTKLEDSAMYFCASSANRDSGEKLFFGSGTQLSVL.

This clone turned up a few times. The chain has TRBV20-1 and TRBJ2-7; D unresolved. CDR1 and CDR2 (germline): DFQATT, SNEGSKA (reference sequence). V lost 6 bases, J lost 4 bases, and 7 bases lay in between. The CDR3 loop spans 10 amino acids. The CDR3 coding sequence is TGCAGTGCCGTAAAGTACGAGCAGTACTTC. It translates to CSAVKYEQYF.

A word on this clone: An end of the junction differs from the germline gene, which may be a read error. The chain combines TRBV7-7 with TRBJ2-1, with a tentative D call TRBD1 (7 bases). The length of the CDR3 is 13 residues. Germline V gene data show CDR1 as SSHAT and CDR2 as FNYEAQ (reference sequence). The DNA for the CDR3 is TGTGCTAGCAGCGCCAGGGGGGTGAGTGAGCAGTTCTTC. The encoded protein is CASSARGVSEQFF.

In its sample, this clone was seen a few times. The chain uses TRBV5-6 and TRBJ2-7, with D possibly TRBD2 on 6 matching bases. Trimming removed 3 bases at V and 3 bases at J, with 7 bases between. Germline CDR1 SGHDT, CDR2 YYEEEE. There are 12 residues in the CDR3. The CDR3 sequence is CASSSGDYEQYF. DNA for the CDR3: TGTGCCAGCAGCTCGGGGGACTACGAGCAGTACTTC.

The V call is TRBV7-6, the J call TRBJ1-1; perhaps TRBD1 as D (6 bases). V was clipped by 2 bases and J by 1 base, with 20 bases between them. Per the germline V gene, CDR1 is SGHVS and CDR2 is FNYEAQ. The CDR3 extends over 18 amino acids. The DNA for the CDR3 is TGTGCCAGCAGCTTAACCAGTTGGTTCGGCAGGGGGAACACTGAAGCTTTCTTT. Its protein is CASSLTSWFGRGNTEAFF.

The chain is built from TRBV4-1 and TRBJ1-3; 7 positions match TRBD1. The junction had 9 bases not matched to a gene; V was cut back by 1 base and J by 3 bases. The CDR3 runs to 17 residues. Germline loops: CDR1 MGHRA, CDR2 YSYEKL. The CDR3 nucleotides are TGCGCCAGCAGCCAAGTGCAGGGGACAGTCGTTGGAAACACCATATATTTT. Its translation is CASSQVQGTVVGNTIYF.

The rearrangement links TRBV30 to TRBJ2-1; D not resolved. V gave up 3 bases and J gave up 9 bases, with 9 bases separating them. Germline V gene lookup returns CDR1 GTSNPN and CDR2 SVGIG (reference sequence). This CDR3 spans 11 amino acids. CDR3 DNA sequence: TGTGCCTGGAGCCTCACGGGTGAGCAGTTCTTC. Encoded protein: CAWSLTGEQFF.